This entry lists 26 T cell receptor beta chains sequenced from one sample in a study of T-cell reconstitution after alpha-beta-depleted transplantation in children. Preparing the TCRbeta library involved the use of unique molecular identifiers. TCRdb re-called the PCR reads with MiXCR, one entry per CDR3 protein. The table records 800,000 to 1,000,000 distinct CDR3 sequences, roughly 29% of them present only once. The sequences come from PBMCs, mostly from graft donor cells, collected 360 days after TCRalphabeta/CD19-depleted stem cell transplant. These receptors all come from a boy in the first two years of life who had a stem cell transplant for SCID, so the T cells may come from the graft donor.

V is TRBV9 and J is TRBJ1-3; D is perhaps TRBD1 (5 bases). This CDR3 comprises 17 residues. In germline, CDR1 is SGDLS, CDR2 YYNGEE. Trimming stripped 0 bases from V and 2 bases from J, with 15 bases between. CDR3 sequence reads: CASSVASPQGPGNTIYF. DNA for the CDR3: TGTGCCAGCAGCGTAGCTAGCCCTCAGGGCCCTGGAAACACCATATATTTT.

The chain employs TRBV12-3 or TRBV12-4 and TRBJ2-5; D may be TRBD1 (5 bases). The CDR3 runs to 13 residues. V lost 4 bases to trimming and J lost 4 bases, with 10 bases between them. The CDR3 DNA follows: TGTGCCAGCAGTTATGACAGTACAGAGACCCAGTACTTC. This gives the protein CASSYDSTETQYF.

In its sample, this clonotype was seen a few times. J is TRBJ2-7 and V is TRBV5-6; D unresolved. The germline gives CDR1 SGHDT, CDR2 YYEEEE. Trimming pared 1 base from V and 2 bases from J, leaving 13 bases between. The CDR3 sequence is 15 residues long. CDR3 region: CASSLPGGSTYEQYF. In DNA form, the CDR3 reads TGTGCCAGCAGCTTGCCCGGCGGATCCACCTACGAGCAGTACTTC.

CDR3 loop: CSARALKTNNEQFF. CDR3 nucleotide sequence: TGCAGTGCTAGAGCCTTAAAGACCAACAATGAGCAGTTCTTC. The chain is built from TRBV20-1 and TRBJ2-1; no reliable D call. The V end lost 1 base, the J end lost 5 bases, and 12 bases lay between the germline ends. CDR1 and CDR2 from the germline V gene are DFQATT and SNEGSKA (reference sequence). The CDR3 consists of 14 residues.

The chain links TRBV20-1 to TRBJ1-1; D might be TRBD1 (6 bases). From germline, CDR1 is DFQATT and CDR2 SNEGSKA (reference sequence). V dropped 0 bases and J dropped 0 bases, with 26 bases sitting between them. The CDR3 contains 20 residues. The CDR3 coding sequence is TGCAGTGCTAGAGATATTTTTCGTTTAGGGGGGAAGGGTCTGAACACTGAAGCTTTCTTT. Translation gives CSARDIFRLGGKGLNTEAFF.

The rearrangement joins TRBV4-1 to TRBJ1-5, with no clear D. CDR1 is MGHRA and CDR2 is YSYEKL in the germline V gene. This CDR3 has 15 amino acids. V lost 0 bases, J lost 2 bases, and 8 bases lay in between. The CDR3 nucleotides read TGCGCCAGCAGCCAAGATTTGGGCCGCAATCAGCCCCAGCATTTT. This encodes CASSQDLGRNQPQHF.

V usage is TRBV4-1 and J usage is TRBJ2-4, with a possible D match to TRBD1 (5 bases). From germline, CDR1 is MGHRA and CDR2 YSYEKL. This CDR3 is built from 15 residues. Trimming took off 1 base at V and 9 bases at J, with 16 bases between the two ends. The CDR3 DNA reads TGCGCCAGCAGCCAAGCCCAGGGCTTGTTCGGCATTCAGTACTTC. It translates to CASSQAQGLFGIQYF.

This clonotype appeared a few times. J is TRBJ1-1 and V is TRBV5-1; D possibly corresponds to TRBD1 (5 bases). The V and J ends lost 6 bases and 6 bases respectively, with 12 bases between them. Per the germline V gene, CDR1 is SGHRS and CDR2 is YFSETQ. CDR3 length: 12 residues. The CDR3 bases are TGCGCCAGCAAAGACAGAGGCCCTGAAGCTTTCTTT. It codes for CASKDRGPEAFF.

V is TRBV29-1 and J is TRBJ1-2; a weak D match, TRBD1 (5 bases). With 6 bases removed from V and 8 bases from J, the gap between germline ends came to 16 bases. The CDR3 length is 12 residues. Germline CDR1 is SQVTM and CDR2 is ANQGSEA. The CDR3 loop is CSVPGAGVGYTF. CDR3 nucleotides: TGCAGCGTCCCTGGGGCCGGAGTGGGCTACACCTTC.

This clonotype has just a few counts. The V gene is TRBV6-1, the J gene TRBJ2-7; 10 bases match TRBD1. J was trimmed by 1 base and V by 7 bases; bases with no gene match: 13. The germline CDR1 and CDR2 sequences are MNHNS and SASEGT. The CDR3 spans 17 residues. Here the CDR3 reads CASTSRPRDRGSYEQYF. CDR3 nucleotide sequence: TGTGCCAGCACCTCGAGGCCTCGGGACAGGGGTTCCTACGAGCAGTACTTC.

The sample holds a few counts of this clonotype. The rearrangement uses TRBV4-2 and TRBJ1-3; 7 nucleotides align to TRBD1. The CDR3 totals 17 residues. The V and J ends lost 2 bases and 0 bases, in that order; junction bases with no gene match: 7. Germline V lookup: CDR1 LGHNA, CDR2 YNFKEQ. This CDR3 is CASSQKGRTGSGNTIYF. In DNA, the CDR3 is TGTGCCAGCAGCCAAAAAGGCAGGACAGGCTCTGGAAACACCATATATTTT.

This chain uses TRBV12-3 or TRBV12-4 with TRBJ2-5; no clear D gene. Trimming took 1 base from V and 5 from J, leaving 11 bases between them. The CDR3 extends over 14 amino acids. CDR3 residues: CASSLVGYRETQYF. In nucleotides, the CDR3 is TGTGCCAGCAGTTTAGTGGGGTACCGGGAGACCCAGTACTTC.

V gene TRBV5-5 combines with J gene TRBJ2-4; D may match TRBD1 or TRBD2 (5 bases each). V was cut by 0 bases and J by 0 bases, with 10 bases left in between. This CDR3 region has 16 residues. Germline V gene sequence: CDR1 SGHKS, CDR2 YYEKEE (reference sequence). The CDR3 DNA is TGTGCCAGCAGCTTGGTGGTGGGGGTAGCCAAAAACATTCAGTACTTC. It yields the protein CASSLVVGVAKNIQYF. Full variable domain (missing parts from reference TRBV5-5 and TRBJ2-4): DAGVTQSPTHLIKTRGQQVTLRCSPISGHKSVSWYQQVLGQGPQFIFQYYEKEERGRGNFPDRFSARQFPNYSSELNVNALLLGDSALYLCASSLVVGVAKNIQYFGAGTRLSVL.

Only a few counts were recorded for this clonotype. The rearrangement uses TRBV2 and TRBJ2-1, with 9 bases aligning to TRBD1. CDR1 is SNHLY, CDR2 FYNNEI, per germline. Trimming removed 2 bases from V and 15 bases from J; junction bases left unmatched: 8. CDR3 length: 13 residues. For the CDR3, the DNA is TGTGCCAGCAGTGAACCCCCGGGGACAGGGCGGTTCTTC. It translates to CASSEPPGTGRFF. Complete variable domain (other parts from reference TRBV2 and TRBJ2-1): EPEVTQTPSHQVTQMGQEVILRCVPISNHLYFYWYRQILGQKVEFLVSFYNNEISEKSEIFDDQFSVERPDGSNFTLKIRSTKLEDSAMYFCASSEPPGTGRFFGPGTRLTVL.

CDR3 in amino acids: CASSQDVIGAAGNTIYF. The CDR3 bases are TGTGCCAGCAGCCAAGATGTAATAGGGGCGGCTGGAAACACCATATATTTT. This chain connects TRBV4-2 to TRBJ1-3, with D perhaps matching TRBD1 (5 bases). CDR3 length equals 17 residues. The germline V gene has CDR1 LGHNA and CDR2 YNFKEQ. The V end was cut by 0 bases, the J end by 2 bases, with 14 bases between.

This clonotype was observed a few times. The chain links TRBV6-1 to TRBJ1-1; D is possibly TRBD1 (5 bases). Germline loops: CDR1 MNHNS, CDR2 SASEGT. This CDR3 spans 14 amino acids. V was pared by 5 bases and J by 11 bases, with 21 bases between. The CDR3 bases are TGTGCCAGCAGTCCCCGGGGAGGGACCATCGCCGCTTTCTTT. Translating it yields CASSPRGGTIAAFF.

The chain combines TRBV19 with TRBJ1-5; 7 nucleotides align to TRBD1. The trim removed 9 bases at V and 6 bases at J, leaving 11 bases unmatched. Germline CDR1 reads LNHDA; CDR2 reads SQIVND (reference sequence). The CDR3 is 14 amino acids. The CDR3 sequence: CASGGGGRSQPQHF. For the CDR3, the DNA is TGTGCCAGCGGAGGAGGGGGCAGGAGTCAGCCCCAGCATTTT.

In this sample, this clonotype turned up a few times. The CDR3 coding sequence is TGCGCCAGCAGCACCGGGAGGGGGAACACTGAAGCTTTCTTT. Protein product: CASSTGRGNTEAFF. This chain uses TRBV5-1 with TRBJ1-1, with D possibly matching TRBD1 (5 bases). In germline, CDR1 is SGHRS, CDR2 YFSETQ. The CDR3 contains 14 residues. V lost 4 bases, J lost 1 base, and 11 bases lay in between.

The V call is TRBV20-1, the J call TRBJ1-2; D gene uncertain. CDR3 length equals 14 residues. Germline CDR1 is DFQATT and CDR2 is SNEGSKA (reference sequence). Trimming took 0 bases from V and 3 from J, leaving 11 bases between them. CDR3 amino acids: CSARDDWDYYGYTF. The CDR3 DNA reads as TGCAGTGCTAGAGATGATTGGGATTACTATGGCTACACCTTC.

This clonotype was recorded a few times. The rearrangement joins TRBV20-1 to TRBJ2-6; no definite D call. CDR1 and CDR2 from the germline V gene are DFQATT and SNEGSKA (reference sequence). Trimming shortened V by 8 bases and J by 0 bases, and 5 bases separated the two germline ends. The CDR3 runs 12 residues. This chain's CDR3 is CSSNSGANVLTF. The CDR3 DNA sequence: TGCAGTTCTAACTCTGGGGCCAACGTCCTGACTTTC.

The rearrangement links TRBV6-5 to TRBJ2-1; TRBD2 matches 8 bases. J lost 7 bases, V lost 2 bases, and 16 bases had no gene match. Looked up from germline, CDR1 is MNHEY and CDR2 is SVGAGI. The CDR3 runs 18 residues. The CDR3 DNA sequence: TGTGCCAGCAGTTACGCCGTAGACATTAGCGGGGTGTCGAATGAGCAGTTCTTC. Translating gives CASSYAVDISGVSNEQFF.

The chain couples TRBV28 to TRBJ1-5, with D possibly matching TRBD1 (5 bases). Germline loops: CDR1 MDHEN, CDR2 SYDVKM. The CDR3 is 15 residues long. The V end was cut by 3 bases, the J end by 5 bases, with 14 bases between. CDR3 in DNA: TGTGCCAGCAGTTTTAAGTGGACACATCATCAGCCCCAGCATTTT. Translating gives CASSFKWTHHQPQHF.

This chain joins TRBV28 and TRBJ1-1; D call uncertain. Germline CDR1 reads MDHEN; CDR2 reads SYDVKM. The V gene lost 3 bases and the J gene lost 4 bases, with 6 bases spanning the gap. The CDR3 covers 12 residues. The DNA for the CDR3 is TGTGCCAGCAGTTTCTTGGCCACTGAAGCTTTCTTT. It translates to CASSFLATEAFF.

This clonotype was observed a handful of times. J is TRBJ2-3 and V is TRBV12-3 or TRBV12-4; 9 bases fit TRBD2. V shed 6 bases, J shed 2 bases, and the junction held 6 bases outside the gene matches. The CDR3 runs 15 residues. The CDR3 DNA sequence: TGTGCCAGCAGAAGTGGGACTAGCATCACAGATACGCAGTATTTT. This translates into CASRSGTSITDTQYF.

This clonotype was seen a handful of times. This rearrangement joins TRBV5-1 to TRBJ2-7, with 9 bases lining up with TRBD1. The junction had 7 bases not matched to a gene; V was cut back by 0 bases and J by 3 bases. Germline CDR1 SGHRS, CDR2 YFSETQ. The CDR3 extends over 16 amino acids. The chain's CDR3 is CASSLDLGQGRYEQYF. The CDR3 nucleotides read TGCGCCAGCAGCTTGGATCTAGGACAGGGGCGCTACGAGCAGTACTTC. Using reference TRBV5-1 and TRBJ2-7 for the parts outside the CDR3, the full variable domain is KAGVTQTPRYLIKTRGQQVTLSCSPISGHRSVSWYQQTPGQGLQFLFEYFSETQRNKGNFPGRFSGRQFSNSRSEMNVSTLELGDSALYLCASSLDLGQGRYEQYFGPGTRLTVT.

This clonotype was observed a handful of times. The chain uses TRBV5-1 and TRBJ2-1, with TRBD2 identical over 7 bases. After removal of 7 bases from V and 7 bases from J, the junction contained 14 bases not matched to a gene. The CDR3 contains 15 residues. Germline loops: CDR1 SGHRS, CDR2 YFSETQ. In DNA form, the CDR3 reads TGCGCCAGCTTTCGCGGGGGTTTTGGGGTAAATGAGCAGTTCTTC. Amino acid sequence: CASFRGGFGVNEQFF.